This T cell receptor (beta chain) is drawn from a study of shared clonotypes between healthy human individuals. Study-level information: Per-donor plates numbered three CD4 naive, three CD4 memory, two CD8 naive and one CD8 memory. Notes on the study in general: Clonotype sharing among donors, it was expected, would be affected by sequencing depth.

Note on this clone: Its antigen remains unknown.

Donors were Caucasian adults residing in Nashville, Tennessee, USA. The table came from immunoSEQ multiplex PCR; TCRdb's copy has only in-frame clones and leaves some out. The data contain millions of clones, roughly 93% of them singletons. This CDR3 has 15 amino acids. V shed 2 bases, J shed 5 bases, and the junction held 7 bases outside the gene matches. The germline V gene encodes CDR1 SGDLS and CDR2 YYNGEE. The rearrangement uses TRBV9 and TRBJ2-7; 10 bases match TRBD2. The sequence was collected from a man younger than 30 in good health. Some clones in this sample may be carry-over from other donors' samples. The source material was naive CD4+ T cells from PBMCs. As for subset: CD45RA+ positively selected. Here the CDR3 reads CASSVQGLAPNEQYF. The CDR3 region has the DNA TGTGCCAGCAGCGTCCAGGGACTAGCGCCCAACGAGCAGTACTTC.